These T cell receptor beta chains were read from a single sample in a study of T cell responses to AZD1222 COVID-19 vaccine. Clones were sequenced by immunoSEQ multiplex PCR, and TCRdb holds only the in-frame ones, with some missing. Found here are 190,000 or so clones, just over 90% of them singletons; the top ten hold around 3.7%. Source: peripheral blood, taken 28 days after the second AZD1222 dose. Receptors were obtained from an adult who received the AZD1222 COVID-19 vaccine. The CDR3 runs from the conserved cysteine through the conserved F or W.

j_call v_call cdr3_aa
TRBJ1-2 TRBV4-1 CASSQALQGYTF
TRBJ2-7 TRBV5-1 CASSLGTVPGEQYF
TRBJ1-1 TRBV5-1 CASSVQGPKNTEAFF
TRBJ2-5 TRBV7-3 CASSYSTGLGEETQYF
TRBJ1-1 TRBV4-1 CASSQEARLNTEAFF
TRBJ2-7 TRBV7-9 CASSPGASYEQYF
TRBJ1-1 TRBV11-3 CASSLDPGQSLEAFF
TRBJ2-7 TRBV7-6 CASSHPRRGQGSYEQYF
TRBJ2-3 TRBV11-1 CASSLLSGRDGTQYF
TRBJ2-7 TRBV3-1/TRBV3-2 CASSRQGAREQYF
TRBJ2-2 TRBV7-9 CASSTSGNTGELFF
TRBJ1-3 TRBV19 CAPSAGNTIYF
TRBJ1-2 TRBV7-2 CASSLGTRAGYTF
TRBJ2-3 TRBV7-3 CASSLTPQAATDTQYF
TRBJ1-5 TRBV7-8 CASSLVGGGSNQPQHF
TRBJ1-3 TRBV5-4 CASSSTQQGGNTIYF
TRBJ1-1 TRBV29-1 CSGDQNTEAFF
TRBJ1-5 TRBV9 CASSSGSDNQPQHF
TRBJ1-2 TRBV6-5 CASRTGAPSYGYTF
TRBJ1-5 TRBV6-2/TRBV6-3 CASSADRTYSNQPQHF
TRBJ2-2 TRBV28 CASSLTSANTGELFF
TRBJ1-1 TRBV28 CASSLMKRAGPDGAFF
TRBJ2-3 TRBV5-1 CASSLLGSGTTDTQYF
TRBJ2-1 TRBV24-1 CATSDLTAGNDEQFF
TRBJ1-6 TRBV28 CASSYRPSYSPLHF
TRBJ2-3 TRBV9 CASSVSGRESTDTQYF
TRBJ2-7 TRBV5-1 CASSPGQPYEQYF
TRBJ2-1 TRBV19 CATSRGMDEQFF
TRBJ2-3 TRBV30 CAWSRKGERATDTQYF
TRBJ2-2 TRBV29-1 CSVSGFGELFF
TRBJ1-4 TRBV7-9 CASSLLGYGTALEKLFF
TRBJ2-1 TRBV28 CASSFLRLAGVNSYNEQFF
TRBJ1-2 TRBV28 CASSLLGGLWNGYTF
TRBJ1-3 TRBV5-1 CASSLTAGNTIYF
TRBJ2-7 TRBV3-1/TRBV3-2 CASSPLAGTYEQYF
TRBJ2-5 TRBV12-3/TRBV12-4 CASSPSGKETQYF
TRBJ2-3 TRBV4-1 CASSQISGGDTDTQYF
TRBJ1-2 TRBV6-5 CASSYSGTGGAGYTF
TRBJ2-1 TRBV19 CASSIGWRLSSYNEQFF
TRBJ2-5 TRBV9 CASSVSSGRVETQYF
TRBJ2-6 TRBV30 CAWSAMIFGANVLTF
TRBJ2-7 TRBV11-3 CASSPRSSGDYEQYF
TRBJ2-2 TRBV23-1 CASPPGGRTGELFF
TRBJ2-5 TRBV19 CASSIGLAGGETQYF
TRBJ2-2 TRBV29-1 CSVGDRGGGELFF
TRBJ1-1 TRBV7-9 CASSLGGGNTEAFF
TRBJ2-7 TRBV2 CASSEATSGTYEQYF